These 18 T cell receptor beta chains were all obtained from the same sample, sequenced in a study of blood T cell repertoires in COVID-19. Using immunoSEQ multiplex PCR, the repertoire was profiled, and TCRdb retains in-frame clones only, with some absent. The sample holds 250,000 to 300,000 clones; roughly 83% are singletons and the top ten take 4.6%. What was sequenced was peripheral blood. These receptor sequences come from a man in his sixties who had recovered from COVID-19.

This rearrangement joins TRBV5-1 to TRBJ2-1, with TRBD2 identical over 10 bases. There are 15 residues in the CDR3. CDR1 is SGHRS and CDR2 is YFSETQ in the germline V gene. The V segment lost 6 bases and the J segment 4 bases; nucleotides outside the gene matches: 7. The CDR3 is CASTSGTSDYNEQFF. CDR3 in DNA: TGCGCCAGCACCTCCGGGACTAGCGATTACAATGAGCAGTTCTTC.

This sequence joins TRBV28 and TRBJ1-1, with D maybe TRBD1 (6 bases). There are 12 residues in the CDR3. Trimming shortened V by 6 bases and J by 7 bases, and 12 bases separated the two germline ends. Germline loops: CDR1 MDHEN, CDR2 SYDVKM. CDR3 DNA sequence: TGTGCCAGCAGCTACAGGGCAGGTGAAGCTTTCTTT. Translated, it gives CASSYRAGEAFF.

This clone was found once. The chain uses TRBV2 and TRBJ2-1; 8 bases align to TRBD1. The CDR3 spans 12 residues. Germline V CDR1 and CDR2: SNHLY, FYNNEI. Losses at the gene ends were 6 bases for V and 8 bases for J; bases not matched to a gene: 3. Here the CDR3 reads CASRLTGDEQFF. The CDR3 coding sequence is TGTGCCAGCAGGTTGACAGGGGATGAGCAGTTCTTC.

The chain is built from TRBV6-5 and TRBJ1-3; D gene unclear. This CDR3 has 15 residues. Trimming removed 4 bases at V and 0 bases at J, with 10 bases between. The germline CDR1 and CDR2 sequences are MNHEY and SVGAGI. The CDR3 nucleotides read TGTGCCAGCAGTTTTTATGAGGACTCTGGAAACACCATATATTTT. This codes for CASSFYEDSGNTIYF.

The CDR3 here is CASSLRVLVAGGTDTQYF. CDR3 DNA sequence: TGTGCCAGCAGCTTAAGGGTCTTGGTGGCGGGAGGGACAGATACGCAGTATTTT. The V call is TRBV11-2, the J call TRBJ2-3, with 9 positions matching TRBD2. This CDR3 contains 18 residues. With 2 bases clipped from V and 3 bases from J, the junction kept 12 bases outside the gene matches. Germline values: CDR1 SGHAT, CDR2 FQNNGV.

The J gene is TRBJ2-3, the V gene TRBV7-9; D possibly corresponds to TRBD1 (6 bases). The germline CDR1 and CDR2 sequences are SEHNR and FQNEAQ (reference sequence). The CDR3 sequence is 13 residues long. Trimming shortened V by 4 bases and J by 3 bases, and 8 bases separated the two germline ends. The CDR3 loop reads CASSSQGTDTQYF. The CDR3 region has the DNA TGTGCCAGCAGCTCTCAGGGGACAGATACGCAGTATTTT.

CDR3 loop: CASSKVDSETDTQYF. For the CDR3, the DNA is TGTGCCAGCAGCAAAGTAGACTCGGAGACAGATACGCAGTATTTT. This chain joins TRBV21-1 and TRBJ2-3; whether TRBD2, the table's D call, matches the DNA was not checked. TRBV21-1 is a documented pseudogene. CDR3 length equals 15 residues.

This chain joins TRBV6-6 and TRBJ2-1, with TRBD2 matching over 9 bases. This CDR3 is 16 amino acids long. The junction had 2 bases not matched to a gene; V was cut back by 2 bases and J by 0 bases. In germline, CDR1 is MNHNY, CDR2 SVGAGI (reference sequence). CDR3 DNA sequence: TGTGCCAGCAGTTACGTAGCGGGGGTCTCCTACAATGAGCAGTTCTTC. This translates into CASSYVAGVSYNEQFF.

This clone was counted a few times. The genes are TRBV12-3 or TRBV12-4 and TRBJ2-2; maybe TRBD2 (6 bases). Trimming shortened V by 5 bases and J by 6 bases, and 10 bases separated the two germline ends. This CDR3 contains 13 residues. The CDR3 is CASSPSGAGELFF. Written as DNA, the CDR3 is TGTGCCAGCAGTCCGTCGGGGGCCGGGGAGCTGTTTTTT.

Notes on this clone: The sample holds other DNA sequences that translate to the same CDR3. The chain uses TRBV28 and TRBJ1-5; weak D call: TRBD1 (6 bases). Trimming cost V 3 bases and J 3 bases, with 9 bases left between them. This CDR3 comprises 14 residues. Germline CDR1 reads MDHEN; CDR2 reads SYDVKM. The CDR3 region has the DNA TGTGCCAGCAGTTTTGACAGGTCCAATCAGCCCCAGCATTTT. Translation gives CASSFDRSNQPQHF.

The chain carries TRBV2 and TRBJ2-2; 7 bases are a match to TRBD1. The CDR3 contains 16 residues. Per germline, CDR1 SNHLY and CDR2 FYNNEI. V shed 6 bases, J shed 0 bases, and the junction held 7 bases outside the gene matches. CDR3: CASRGFGTANTGELFF. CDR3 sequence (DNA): TGTGCCAGCAGGGGATTCGGGACAGCGAACACCGGGGAGCTGTTTTTT. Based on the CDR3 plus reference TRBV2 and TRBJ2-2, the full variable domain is EPEVTQTPSHQVTQMGQEVILRCVPISNHLYFYWYRQILGQKVEFLVSFYNNEISEKSEIFDDQFSVERPDGSNFTLKIRSTKLEDSAMYFCASRGFGTANTGELFFGEGSRLTVL.

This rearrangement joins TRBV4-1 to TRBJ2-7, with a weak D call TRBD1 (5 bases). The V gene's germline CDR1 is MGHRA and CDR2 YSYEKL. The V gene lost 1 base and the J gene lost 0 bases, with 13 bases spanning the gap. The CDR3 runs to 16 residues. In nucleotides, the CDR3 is TGCGCCAGCAGCCAAGGAACAGGAACAAACTCCTACGAGCAGTACTTC. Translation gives CASSQGTGTNSYEQYF.

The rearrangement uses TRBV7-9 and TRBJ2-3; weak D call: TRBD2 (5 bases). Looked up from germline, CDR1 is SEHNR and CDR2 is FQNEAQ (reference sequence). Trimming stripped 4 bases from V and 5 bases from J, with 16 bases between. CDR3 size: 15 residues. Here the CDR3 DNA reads TGTGCCAGCAGCTCAAGACTAAACCACAGAGATACGCAGTATTTT. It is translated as CASSSRLNHRDTQYF.

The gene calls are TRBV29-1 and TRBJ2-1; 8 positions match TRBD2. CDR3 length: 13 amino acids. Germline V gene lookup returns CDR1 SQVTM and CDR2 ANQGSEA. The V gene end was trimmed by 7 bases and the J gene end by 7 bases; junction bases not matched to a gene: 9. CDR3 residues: CSAPAGVKNEQFF. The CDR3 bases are TGCAGCGCTCCAGCGGGAGTGAAGAATGAGCAGTTCTTC.

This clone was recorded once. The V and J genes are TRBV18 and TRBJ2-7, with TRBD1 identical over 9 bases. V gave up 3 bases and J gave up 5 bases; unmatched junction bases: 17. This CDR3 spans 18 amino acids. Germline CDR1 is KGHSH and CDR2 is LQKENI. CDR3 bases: TGTGCCAGCTCACCTCTCCCAATCTCCGGGACAGGGAGCCACGAGCAGTACTTC. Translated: CASSPLPISGTGSHEQYF.

In DNA, the CDR3 is TGCGCCAGCAGCTTGGGGGGAGGGACTGTCGGCTATGGCTACACCTTC. Translated, it gives CASSLGGGTVGYGYTF. V usage is TRBV5-1 and J usage is TRBJ1-2, with a possible D match to TRBD1 (5 bases). V dropped 0 bases and J dropped 4 bases, with 16 bases sitting between them. Germline-derived CDR1 and CDR2 are SGHRS and YFSETQ. The CDR3 is 16 residues long.

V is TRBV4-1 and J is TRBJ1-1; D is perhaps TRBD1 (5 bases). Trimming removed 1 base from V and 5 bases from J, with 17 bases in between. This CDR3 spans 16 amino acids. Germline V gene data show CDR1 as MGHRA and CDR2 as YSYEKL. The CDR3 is CASSQGGAGVRTEAFF. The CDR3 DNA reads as TGCGCCAGCAGCCAAGGTGGGGCAGGAGTTAGGACTGAAGCTTTCTTT.

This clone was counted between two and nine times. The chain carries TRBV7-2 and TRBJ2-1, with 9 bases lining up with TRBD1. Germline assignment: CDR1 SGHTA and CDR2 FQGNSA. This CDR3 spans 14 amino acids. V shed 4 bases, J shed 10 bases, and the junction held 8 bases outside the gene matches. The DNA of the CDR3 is TGTGCCAGCAGCTATAGACAGGGGGTGGGGGAGCAGTTCTTC. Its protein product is CASSYRQGVGEQFF.